A selection of T cell receptor beta chains follows, all from one sample in a study of T cells in Graves' hyperthyroidism and ophthalmopathy. TCRdb reprocessed the multiplex PCR reads via MiXCR and lists one record per CDR3 protein. Among about 640,000 distinct CDR3 sequences listed, more than 14% were seen once. Input material: blood. Source of these receptors: a woman aged 45-65 years with Graves' ophthalmopathy. Each CDR3 is given with its conserved first and last residue. A D gene is named only where the DNA matches it firmly. Clone size is not always given. Where it is, it says once, few, many or a class for expanded clones.

v_gene	d_gene	abundance	j_gene	CDR3aa	CDR3nt
TRBV6-1	-	few	TRBJ2-1	CASLPTKESYEQFF	TGTGCCAGCCTACCAACGAAAGAATCCTATGAGCAGTTCTTC
TRBV19	-	few	TRBJ2-2	CASSARGEELFF	TGTGCCAGTAGTGCCAGGGGAGAGGAGCTGTTTTTT
TRBV12-5	-	few	TRBJ2-7	CASGLVIMQWGKPYEQYF	TGTGCTAGTGGTTTGGTTATTATGCAATGGGGGAAGCCCTACGAGCAGTACTTC
TRBV7-2	-	-	TRBJ1-5	CASSLDFQPQHF	TGTGCCAGCAGCTTAGACTTTCAGCCCCAGCATTTT
TRBV6-1	TRBD1	many	TRBJ2-7	CASSQRGTAYYEQYF	TGTGCCAGCAGTCAGAGGGGGACAGCGTACTACGAGCAGTACTTC
TRBV7-9	TRBD1	-	TRBJ1-5	CASSLEGAFQPQHF	TGTGCCAGCAGCTTGGAGGGGGCGTTTCAGCCCCAGCATTTT
TRBV19	-	-	TRBJ1-5	CAVETGNRQPQHF	TGTGCGGTGGAAACAGGGAATCGTCAGCCCCAGCATTTT
TRBV10-2	-	many	TRBJ1-2	CASSESGRQNRLYGYTF	TGCGCCAGCAGTGAGTCGGGACGGCAGAACCGGCTCTATGGCTACACCTTC
TRBV7-2	TRBD1	-	TRBJ2-7	CASSPRTGLYDEQYF	TGTGCCAGCAGTCCCCGGACAGGTCTTTACGACGAGCAGTACTTC
TRBV7-3	-	many	TRBJ2-7	CASGVGRDSEQYF	TGTGCCAGCGGAGTAGGGCGGGACTCCGAGCAGTACTTC
TRBV6-1	-	-	TRBJ2-2	CASGGSPGELFF	TGTGCCAGTGGCGGCTCACCCGGGGAGCTGTTTTTT
TRBV7-2	TRBD1	-	TRBJ1-2	CASSSFPPGTGAGRVGYTF	TGTGCCAGCAGCTCCTTCCCTCCGGGGACAGGGGCAGGTAGGGTTGGCTACACCTTC
TRBV7-9	TRBD1	-	TRBJ1-3	CASSFLGGTGTSGNTIYF	TGTGCCAGCAGCTTTTTGGGTGGGACAGGTACCTCTGGAAACACCATATATTTT
TRBV4-1	-	many	TRBJ1-2	CASSQVFPDSYGYTF	TGCGCCAGCAGCCAAGTCTTCCCTGACAGCTATGGCTACACCTTC
TRBV20-1	-	many	TRBJ2-3	CSASSASKSTDTQYF	TGCAGTGCTAGTTCGGCTAGTAAGAGCACAGATACGCAGTATTTT
TRBV28	TRBD1	many	TRBJ2-7	CASLGDSQSYEQYF	TGTGCCAGCCTCGGGGACAGCCAATCCTACGAGCAGTACTTC
TRBV7-9	TRBD2	many	TRBJ2-7	CASALAGGYEQYF	TGTGCCAGCGCGCTAGCGGGAGGCTACGAGCAGTACTTC